The 3 T cell receptor beta chains below all came from one sample that was sequenced in a study of cytomegalovirus exposure and HLA in healthy donors. With 60 Vbeta and 13 Jbeta primers, the PCR was carried out. Data came from immunoSEQ multiplex PCR; TCRdb stores just in-frame clones and leaves some out. The sample holds approximately 110,000 clones; under 85% are singletons and the top ten take 8.4%. Sequencing was done on a sample of PBMCs. The origin of the receptors is a man aged 40-49 years in good health and CMV-seronegative.

This chain links TRBV7-6 with TRBJ2-5, with a possible D match to TRBD1 (6 bases). The end of the DNA aligns better with TRBJ2-7, so the J call may be wrong. CDR3 length: 14 residues. Germline V gene lookup returns CDR1 SGHVS and CDR2 FNYEAQ. The CDR3 loop reads CASSLGTATYEQYF. Here the CDR3 DNA reads TGTGCCAGCAGCTTAGGGACAGCAACCTACGAGCAGTACTTC.

The chain employs TRBV18 and TRBJ1-1, with a tentative D call TRBD1 (6 bases). CDR1 is KGHSH and CDR2 is LQKENI in the germline V gene. The V end was cut by 1 base, the J end by 4 bases, with 10 bases between. CDR3 length: 14 amino acids. CDR3: CASSPRGPRTEAFF. The CDR3 nucleotides are TGTGCCAGCTCACCACGGGGGCCGCGCACTGAAGCTTTCTTT.

CDR3 region: CASKSDRAYEQYF. DNA of the CDR3: TGTGCCAGCAAAAGTGACAGGGCCTACGAGCAGTACTTC. The chain has TRBV5-5 and TRBJ2-7; 7 nucleotides agree with TRBD1. Looked up from germline, CDR1 is SGHKS and CDR2 is YYEKEE (reference sequence). This CDR3 region has 13 residues. V lost 6 bases and J lost 2; bases outside the gene matches: 5. The full variable domain, in which reference TRBV5-5 and TRBJ2-7 provide the parts outside the CDR3, is DAGVTQSPTHLIKTRGQQVTLRCSPISGHKSVSWYQQVLGQGPQFIFQYYEKEERGRGNFPDRFSARQFPNYSSELNVNALLLGDSALYLCASKSDRAYEQYFGPGTRLTVT.